A single sample gave rise to the 32 T cell receptor beta chains below, sequenced in a study of cytomegalovirus exposure and HLA in healthy donors. The PCR contained 60 Vbeta and 13 Jbeta primers. Measured with immunoSEQ multiplex PCR; TCRdb has only the in-frame clones, and not every one. The repertoire has roughly 130,000 clones, roughly four fifths of them found once; the top ten carry approximately 6%. Material for sequencing was PBMCs. The origin of the receptors is a woman in her 50s in good health and CMV-seropositive.

V usage is TRBV2 and J usage is TRBJ1-6, with D maybe TRBD1 (6 bases). CDR3 length equals 15 residues. Germline CDR1 and CDR2: SNHLY and FYNNEI. V lost 2 bases and J 7 bases, leaving 12 bases between the germline ends. The CDR3 reads CASSELGRGNSPLHF. The CDR3 nucleotides are TGTGCCAGCAGTGAATTGGGCAGGGGAAATTCACCCCTCCACTTT.

The chain uses TRBV9 and TRBJ1-2; D might be TRBD1 (5 bases). Trimming took off 7 bases at V and 3 bases at J, with 16 bases between the two ends. Germline CDR1 is SGDLS and CDR2 is YYNGEE. The CDR3 sequence is 14 residues long. The CDR3 nucleotides read TGTGCCAGCTACGGGCCCGGGGGAGACTATGGCTACACCTTC. As protein: CASYGPGGDYGYTF. Complete variable domain (other parts from reference TRBV9 and TRBJ1-2): DSGVTQTPKHLITATGQRVTLRCSPRSGDLSVYWYQQSLDQGLQFLIQYYNGEERAKGNILERFSAQQFPDLHSELNLSSLELGDSALYFCASYGPGGDYGYTFGSGTRLTVV.

This chain uses TRBV10-3 with TRBJ1-2; TRBD1 matches at 7 bases. There are 12 residues in the CDR3. The V segment lost 11 bases and the J segment 6 bases; nucleotides outside the gene matches: 9. Germline CDR1 and CDR2: ENHRY and SYGVKD. CDR3 region: CAVPGTEHGYTF. DNA of the CDR3: TGTGCCGTTCCCGGGACAGAGCATGGCTACACCTTC.

This clone has only one observation. V usage is TRBV29-1 and J usage is TRBJ1-1, with D possibly TRBD1 on 5 matching bases. V was trimmed by 5 bases and J by 3 bases, leaving 13 bases between them. The CDR3 is made up of 13 amino acids. CDR1 is SQVTM and CDR2 is ANQGSEA in the germline V gene. CDR3 in amino acids: CSVLRERDTEAFF. CDR3 nucleotide sequence: TGCAGCGTTCTCAGGGAACGAGACACTGAAGCTTTCTTT.

The chain has TRBV2 and TRBJ2-1; weak D call: TRBD2 (6 bases). Germline V lookup: CDR1 SNHLY, CDR2 FYNNEI. This CDR3 is built from 13 residues. V lost 6 bases, J lost 4 bases, and 10 bases lay in between. DNA for the CDR3: TGTGCCAGCAGCCGGGGGACTTACAATGAGCAGTTCTTC. Translated: CASSRGTYNEQFF.

The chain employs TRBV19 and TRBJ2-1, with TRBD2 matching 8 bases. V shed 6 bases, J shed 3 bases, and the junction held 4 bases outside the gene matches. CDR3 length: 14 amino acids. Germline V gene data show CDR1 as LNHDA and CDR2 as SQIVND (reference sequence). The CDR3 DNA follows: TGTGCCAGTAGGGGGGCGGGGGGCTACAATGAGCAGTTCTTC. It translates to CASRGAGGYNEQFF.

This clone was seen ten or more times. This chain uses TRBV11-2 with TRBJ2-7; possibly TRBD1 for D (6 bases). Germline V gives CDR1 SGHAT, CDR2 FQNNGV. Trimming took 5 bases from V and 10 from J, leaving 12 bases between them. This CDR3 has 11 residues. Here the CDR3 DNA reads TGTGCCAGCAGCCCAGGGACATACCAGTACTTC. Amino acid sequence: CASSPGTYQYF.

This chain connects TRBV6-1 to TRBJ2-1; TRBD2 matches at 8 bases. The CDR3 extends over 14 amino acids. Germline loops: CDR1 MNHNS, CDR2 SASEGT. V was pared by 7 bases and J by 4 bases, with 6 bases of the junction left unmatched. The CDR3 region has the DNA TGTGCCAGCAACCTCGGACTAGCTTACAATGAGCAGTTCTTC. Encoded protein: CASNLGLAYNEQFF.

This clone was detected only a few times. The V call is TRBV6-5, the J call TRBJ2-1, with D perhaps matching TRBD1 (6 bases). This CDR3 has 13 residues. The germline gives CDR1 MNHEY, CDR2 SVGAGI. V shed 7 bases and J shed 9 bases, with 16 bases lying between them. This chain's CDR3 is CASMNRAVGEQFF. The CDR3 coding sequence is TGTGCCAGCATGAACAGGGCGGTAGGTGAGCAGTTCTTC.

The chain couples TRBV7-2 to TRBJ2-5; the D is unclear. The V end lost 2 bases, the J end lost 3 bases, and 7 bases lay between the germline ends. This CDR3 region has 13 residues. The germline gives CDR1 SGHTA, CDR2 FQGNSA. For the CDR3, the DNA is TGTGCCAGCAGCTTATCACTTAAAGAGACCCAGTACTTC. Translating gives CASSLSLKETQYF.

The chain links TRBV2 to TRBJ1-1, with 8 bases that match TRBD1. The junction had 7 bases not matched to a gene; V was cut back by 4 bases and J by 0 bases. The CDR3 is 16 amino acids. Per the germline V gene, CDR1 is SNHLY and CDR2 is FYNNEI. CDR3 in amino acids: CASSVGRGLLNTEAFF. The DNA of the CDR3 is TGTGCCAGCAGTGTCGGCAGGGGGCTCTTGAACACTGAAGCTTTCTTT.

The chain couples TRBV29-1 to TRBJ2-2; TRBD2 aligns across 10 bases. Germline loops: CDR1 SQVTM, CDR2 ANQGSEA. There are 13 residues in the CDR3. V shed 6 bases, J shed 7 bases, and the junction held 5 bases outside the gene matches. CDR3 nucleotide sequence: TGCAGCGTACGTAGCGGGGGGATCGGGGAGCTGTTTTTT. The encoded protein is CSVRSGGIGELFF.

The chain joins TRBV5-1 to TRBJ2-3; 9 positions agree with TRBD2. This CDR3 comprises 17 residues. Germline CDR1 is SGHRS and CDR2 is YFSETQ. V was pared by 1 base and J by 2 bases, with 8 bases of the junction left unmatched. The CDR3 spells CASSLYQRGANTDTQYF. CDR3 sequence (DNA): TGCGCCAGCAGCTTGTATCAGCGGGGGGCCAACACAGATACGCAGTATTTT.

This chain joins TRBV19 and TRBJ2-7; 7 bases line up with TRBD1. There are 13 residues in the CDR3. J lost 3 bases, V lost 2 bases, and 1 base had no gene match. Germline loops: CDR1 LNHDA, CDR2 SQIVND (reference sequence). CDR3 residues: CASSITGVYEQYF. The CDR3 DNA follows: TGTGCCAGTAGTATAACAGGGGTCTACGAGCAGTACTTC.

This chain's CDR3 is CASGVRGGYEQYF. CDR3 coding DNA: TGTGCCAGCGGGGTGCGGGGGGGCTACGAGCAGTACTTC. The rearrangement links TRBV6-1 to TRBJ2-7, with 9 positions matching TRBD2. V gave up 8 bases and J gave up 3 bases; unmatched junction bases: 5. The CDR3 has 13 amino acids. Per the germline V gene, CDR1 is MNHNS and CDR2 is SASEGT.

V and J are TRBV30 and TRBJ1-5; unclear D gene. The V gene's germline CDR1 is GTSNPN and CDR2 SVGIG (reference sequence). Trimming pared 0 bases from V and 3 bases from J, leaving 15 bases between. The CDR3 runs to 16 residues. The DNA for the CDR3 is TGTGCCTGGAGTGTCGAGCTGTATCCAACCAATCAGCCCCAGCATTTT. Protein: CAWSVELYPTNQPQHF.

The chain employs TRBV5-1 and TRBJ2-7, with D uncertain. CDR3 length: 12 residues. Germline loops: CDR1 SGHRS, CDR2 YFSETQ. Trimming stripped 3 bases from V and 7 bases from J, with 11 bases between. CDR3 bases: TGCGCCAGCAGCTCTTCGACGGAGGAGCAGTACTTC. Protein: CASSSSTEEQYF.

The genes are TRBV7-2 and TRBJ2-1; TRBD1 agrees at 7 bases. Germline CDR1 and CDR2: SGHTA and FQGNSA. The CDR3 runs 14 residues. After removal of 2 bases from V and 10 bases from J, the junction contained 8 bases not matched to a gene. The CDR3 is CASSLPDRVREQFF. The CDR3 nucleotides are TGTGCCAGCAGCTTACCCGACAGGGTACGGGAGCAGTTCTTC.

The CDR3, as DNA: TGTGCCAGTAGTCGCCAGAACCAAGAGACCCAGTACTTC. Its translation: CASSRQNQETQYF. The V gene is TRBV19, the J gene TRBJ2-5, with D unresolved. Trimming removed 5 bases from V and 0 bases from J, with 7 bases in between. This CDR3 is built from 13 residues. The germline V gene encodes CDR1 LNHDA and CDR2 SQIVND (reference sequence).

The V gene is TRBV29-1, the J gene TRBJ2-3, with 7 positions matching TRBD2. CDR1 and CDR2 (germline): SQVTM, ANQGSEA. This CDR3 region has 14 residues. Trimming removed 7 bases from V and 8 bases from J; junction bases left unmatched: 15. The CDR3 DNA reads as TGCAGCGCCAGCCCCGCCTTCGGGGAGGGTACGCAGTATTTT. Its protein is CSASPAFGEGTQYF.

The CDR3 region is CASSLAQGRMNTEAFF. The CDR3 region has the DNA TGTGCCAGCAGCTTGGCGCAGGGCAGGATGAACACTGAAGCTTTCTTT. The chain uses TRBV5-4 and TRBJ1-1; the D gene is possibly TRBD1 (5 bases). V was cut by 0 bases and J by 0 bases, with 12 bases left in between. The CDR3 spans 16 residues. The germline gives CDR1 SGHNT, CDR2 YYREEE (reference sequence).

The chain links TRBV2 to TRBJ1-4; 7 nucleotides line up with TRBD1. Losses at the gene ends were 8 bases for V and 16 bases for J; bases not matched to a gene: 10. Germline V gene sequence: CDR1 SNHLY, CDR2 FYNNEI. The CDR3 runs to 11 residues. The CDR3 sequence is CASHGLRTGFF. Written as DNA, the CDR3 is TGTGCCAGCCATGGTTTGAGGACAGGGTTTTTT.

This clone was counted a few times. This chain connects TRBV19 to TRBJ1-5; no firm D call. The CDR3 length is 15 residues. The germline V and J ends were trimmed by 0 bases and 4 bases, with 10 bases remaining between them. CDR1 and CDR2 (germline): LNHDA, SQIVND (reference sequence). The CDR3: CASSIEPRRNQPQHF. For the CDR3, the DNA is TGTGCCAGTAGTATAGAGCCGAGGAGGAATCAGCCCCAGCATTTT.

The gene calls are TRBV15 and TRBJ1-5; D gene ambiguous. V lost 2 bases to trimming and J lost 3 bases, with 11 bases between them. This CDR3 is built from 15 residues. CDR1 is LNHNV, CDR2 YYDKDF, per germline (reference sequence). CDR3 in amino acids: CATSRTAVVNQPQHF. CDR3 in DNA: TGTGCCACCAGCAGAACCGCCGTAGTCAATCAGCCCCAGCATTTT.

This clone was recorded a few times. V usage is TRBV7-9 and J usage is TRBJ2-3; 8 bases agree with TRBD1. V was clipped by 2 bases and J by 3 bases; unmatched bases: 10. This CDR3 region has 17 residues. The germline V gene has CDR1 SEHNR and CDR2 FQNEAQ (reference sequence). Here the CDR3 reads CASSLPNLDRVTDTQYF. The CDR3 DNA reads TGTGCCAGCAGCTTACCCAACTTGGACAGGGTGACAGATACGCAGTATTTT.

The chain has TRBV27 and TRBJ1-2; D perhaps matches TRBD1 (6 bases). CDR3 length equals 15 residues. Germline loops: CDR1 MNHEY, CDR2 SMNVEV (reference sequence). The V end lost 2 bases, the J end lost 4 bases, and 14 bases lay between the germline ends. CDR3 amino acids: CASSLQGTPRYGYTF. DNA for the CDR3: TGTGCCAGCAGTTTACAGGGGACCCCACGCTATGGCTACACCTTC.

V usage is TRBV6-5 and J usage is TRBJ1-1, with D hard to call. The CDR3 runs 13 residues. The germline CDR1 and CDR2 sequences are MNHEY and SVGAGI. Deletions cut 6 bases from V and 1 base from J, with 9 bases between. CDR3 nucleotides: TGTGCCAGCAGGTTCCTAAGGAACACTGAAGCTTTCTTT. It is translated as CASRFLRNTEAFF.

CDR3 amino acids: CASSPRGTSGSTQYF. DNA for the CDR3: TGTGCCAGTAGTCCTAGGGGGACTAGCGGGTCGACGCAGTATTTT. The chain is built from TRBV19 and TRBJ2-3; 12 nucleotides agree with TRBD2. The CDR3 has 15 amino acids. Unmatched junction bases numbered 9, after V lost 5 bases and J lost 9 bases. Germline V gives CDR1 LNHDA, CDR2 SQIVND (reference sequence).

The V gene is TRBV5-4, the J gene TRBJ1-2; D possibly corresponds to TRBD1 (6 bases). Germline V gene lookup returns CDR1 SGHNT and CDR2 YYREEE (reference sequence). Trimming removed 4 bases from V and 7 bases from J, with 14 bases in between. The CDR3 spans 13 residues. The CDR3 nucleotides are TGTGCCAGCAGCACACCGACAGGTCTTGGCTACACCTTC. Translating gives CASSTPTGLGYTF.

The genes are TRBV15 and TRBJ2-3, with D perhaps matching TRBD2 (5 bases). V was cut by 8 bases and J by 5 bases, with 14 bases left in between. The CDR3 contains 13 residues. Germline assignment: CDR1 LNHNV and CDR2 YYDKDF (reference sequence). Written as DNA, the CDR3 is TGTGCCACCGGACTTGGACGCGGAGATACGCAGTATTTT. Residues: CATGLGRGDTQYF.

This clone has just a few counts. The rearrangement links TRBV18 to TRBJ1-5; D remains ambiguous. Germline V gene data show CDR1 as KGHSH and CDR2 as LQKENI. V was clipped by 4 bases and J by 0 bases, with 7 bases between them. This CDR3 has 14 residues. The CDR3 region has the DNA TGTGCCAGCTCACTTACAGATAGCAATCAGCCCCAGCATTTT. Amino acids: CASSLTDSNQPQHF.

The rearrangement uses TRBV7-2 and TRBJ2-3, with D possibly matching TRBD1 (5 bases). CDR1 and CDR2 from the germline V gene are SGHTA and FQGNSA. The CDR3 consists of 13 residues. The V and J ends lost 5 bases and 8 bases respectively, with 14 bases between them. The CDR3 here is CASSPAAGPTQYF. The CDR3, as DNA: TGTGCCAGCAGCCCCGCCGCAGGGCCTACGCAGTATTTT.